These 15 T cell receptor beta chains came from one sample sequenced in a study of cytomegalovirus exposure and HLA in healthy donors. In the PCR, 60 Vbeta and 13 Jbeta primers were used. Generated by immunoSEQ multiplex PCR, the TCRdb table keeps only in-frame clones and is missing some. The sample includes around 160,000 clones, 78% seen only once; the top ten take over 2.5%. The sample taken for sequencing was PBMCs. The receptors originated from a man between 35 and 55 years old in good health and CMV-seropositive.

V is TRBV27 and J is TRBJ2-7; TRBD1 agrees at 10 bases. The CDR3 totals 15 residues. J was trimmed by 4 bases and V by 6 bases; bases with no gene match: 9. CDR1 is MNHEY, CDR2 SMNVEV, per germline (reference sequence). The CDR3 here is CASSRQGAMKYEQYF. The CDR3 bases are TGTGCCAGCAGCCGACAGGGGGCGATGAAATACGAGCAGTACTTC.

The chain employs TRBV15 and TRBJ2-7; D is unresolved. CDR1 is LNHNV and CDR2 is YYDKDF in the germline V gene (reference sequence). Trimming removed 0 bases at V and 2 bases at J, with 11 bases between. The length of the CDR3 is 15 residues. The CDR3 spells CATSRDGGGAYEQYF. The CDR3 region has the DNA TGTGCCACCAGCAGAGATGGCGGTGGAGCCTACGAGCAGTACTTC.

V is TRBV25-1 and J is TRBJ2-5, with 7 nucleotides matching TRBD1. The CDR3 runs to 15 residues. Trimming cost V 4 bases and J 1 base; bases outside gene matches: 6. From germline, CDR1 is MGHDK and CDR2 SYGVNS. The CDR3 DNA is TGTGCCAGCAGTGCACCCGGGACAGCCCAAGAGACCCAGTACTTC. Its protein product is CASSAPGTAQETQYF.

This sequence joins TRBV19 and TRBJ2-1; the D gene is possibly TRBD1 (5 bases). Looked up from germline, CDR1 is LNHDA and CDR2 is SQIVND (reference sequence). Trimming removed 4 bases at V and 0 bases at J, with 16 bases between. CDR3 length: 17 amino acids. The CDR3 region is CASSTQGPQVSYNEQFF. For the CDR3, the DNA is TGTGCCAGTAGTACTCAGGGCCCTCAGGTCTCCTACAATGAGCAGTTCTTC. Full variable domain (remainder filled in from reference TRBV19 and TRBJ2-1): DGGITQSPKYLFRKEGQNVTLSCEQNLNHDAMYWYRQDPGQGLRLIYYSQIVNDFQKGDIAEGYSVSREKKESFPLTVTSAQKNPTAFYLCASSTQGPQVSYNEQFFGPGTRLTVL.

The chain is built from TRBV6-5 and TRBJ1-1; maybe TRBD1 (5 bases). The CDR3 is 14 residues long. The V and J ends lost 0 bases and 2 bases respectively, with 7 bases between them. From germline, CDR1 is MNHEY and CDR2 SVGAGI. In DNA form, the CDR3 reads TGTGCCAGCAGTTACTCGGGACTCAACACTGAAGCTTTCTTT. Its protein product is CASSYSGLNTEAFF.

The sample holds one count of this clone. The rearrangement joins TRBV30 to TRBJ2-3; D is perhaps TRBD1 (5 bases). Deletions cut 0 bases from V and 2 bases from J, with 9 bases between. The length of the CDR3 is 14 residues. Germline V gene data show CDR1 as GTSNPN and CDR2 as SVGIG (reference sequence). DNA of the CDR3: TGTGCCTGGAGTGTAGACAGCCCCACAGATACGCAGTATTTT. It encodes CAWSVDSPTDTQYF.

The V call is TRBV5-1, the J call TRBJ1-3, with D unresolved. V was cut by 4 bases and J by 3 bases, with 8 bases left in between. Germline CDR1 reads SGHRS; CDR2 reads YFSETQ. The CDR3 totals 13 residues. Here the CDR3 DNA reads TGCGCCAGCAGCGCCCTCAGTGGAAACACCATATATTTT. It encodes CASSALSGNTIYF.

The chain employs TRBV7-6 and TRBJ1-4; 8 bases map to TRBD1. The CDR3 runs 15 residues. Trimming removed 6 bases from V and 5 bases from J; junction bases left unmatched: 8. The germline gives CDR1 SGHVS, CDR2 FNYEAQ. The DNA of the CDR3 is TGTGCCAGCAGTTCGCGGACAGGGTCAAATGAAAAACTGTTTTTT. Translation gives CASSSRTGSNEKLFF.

This chain joins TRBV2 and TRBJ2-7, with a weak D call TRBD1 (5 bases). The germline V and J ends were trimmed by 4 bases and 0 bases, with 10 bases remaining between them. Germline CDR1 and CDR2: SNHLY and FYNNEI. The CDR3 covers 14 residues. The CDR3, as DNA: TGTGCCAGCAGTGGACAGTTGAGCTCCTACGAGCAGTACTTC. Protein product: CASSGQLSSYEQYF.

The V and J genes are TRBV2 and TRBJ2-5; 12 nucleotides match TRBD2. V lost 8 bases to trimming and J lost 3 bases; unmatched junction nucleotides: 4. Germline assignment: CDR1 SNHLY and CDR2 FYNNEI. The CDR3 is made up of 14 amino acids. CDR3 sequence (DNA): TGTGCCAGCGCACTAGCGGGAGGTGAAGAGACCCAGTACTTC. Amino acids: CASALAGGEETQYF.

This rearrangement joins TRBV6-5 to TRBJ1-2; D might be TRBD1 (5 bases). Deletions cut 6 bases from V and 3 bases from J, with 17 bases between. The CDR3 is 15 residues long. The germline CDR1 and CDR2 sequences are MNHEY and SVGAGI. DNA of the CDR3: TGTGCCAGCAGGGCAACCGCTGGGGGGGACTATGGCTACACCTTC. Its protein is CASRATAGGDYGYTF.

This rearrangement joins TRBV4-1 to TRBJ2-5, with a possible D match to TRBD1 (5 bases). V was clipped by 1 base and J by 1 base, with 7 bases between them. The CDR3 spans 14 residues. Germline loops: CDR1 MGHRA, CDR2 YSYEKL. This CDR3 is CASSQGQFQETQYF. Here the CDR3 DNA reads TGCGCCAGCAGCCAAGGACAGTTCCAAGAGACCCAGTACTTC.

This chain connects TRBV7-9 to TRBJ1-5; D is undetermined. Trimming pared 4 bases from V and 3 bases from J, leaving 4 bases between. The V gene's germline CDR1 is SEHNR and CDR2 FQNEAQ (reference sequence). The CDR3 spans 12 residues. The CDR3 is CASSSVNQPQHF. In nucleotides, the CDR3 is TGTGCCAGCAGCTCTGTCAATCAGCCCCAGCATTTT.

The rearrangement links TRBV19 to TRBJ2-5; 7 nucleotides agree with TRBD1. Trimming at V came to 3 bases and at J to 1 base, leaving 2 bases not matched to a gene. Germline CDR1 reads LNHDA; CDR2 reads SQIVND (reference sequence). The length of the CDR3 is 14 residues. CDR3 coding DNA: TGTGCCAGTAGTATGTGGGACAGCCAAGAGACCCAGTACTTC. Translating gives CASSMWDSQETQYF.

This rearrangement joins TRBV5-1 to TRBJ2-2; 7 nucleotides line up with TRBD2. The CDR3 totals 19 residues. Germline CDR1 is SGHRS and CDR2 is YFSETQ. V shed 0 bases, J shed 1 base, and the junction held 12 bases outside the gene matches. The CDR3 reads CASSLVGGGPKKNTGELFF. The CDR3 DNA sequence: TGCGCCAGCAGCTTGGTGGGGGGAGGGCCAAAGAAGAACACCGGGGAGCTGTTTTTT.